This T cell receptor beta chain was profiled in a study of cytomegalovirus exposure and HLA in healthy donors. Comments on this clone: The antigen is unknown.

PCR employed 60 Vbeta and 13 Jbeta primers. Data came from immunoSEQ multiplex PCR; TCRdb stores just in-frame clones and leaves some out. The listing records roughly 88,000 clones. Findings and caveats of the study: The investigators catalogued 150 to 200 TCR beta chains as cytomegalovirus-associated. Previously analyzed data showed that most TCR beta V segments were productive at a frequency of about 90% or about 30%. Later analysis showed most CMV-associated TCR beta chains appearing HLA-restricted. Roughly uniform depth of sequencing across donors was assumed in presence/absence analyses.

Trimming pared 5 bases from V and 2 bases from J, leaving 18 bases between. The CDR3 sequence is 16 residues long. The germline V gene has CDR1 SGHNT and CDR2 YENEEA. This sequence originates from a man in his forties or fifties in good health and CMV-seropositive. V is TRBV11-3 and J is TRBJ1-2; D possibly corresponds to TRBD1 (6 bases). Sequencing was done on a sample of PBMCs. CDR3: CASSPGGGARNYGYTF. CDR3 in DNA: TGTGCCAGCAGCCCAGGCGGGGGGGCGAGGAACTATGGCTACACCTTC.